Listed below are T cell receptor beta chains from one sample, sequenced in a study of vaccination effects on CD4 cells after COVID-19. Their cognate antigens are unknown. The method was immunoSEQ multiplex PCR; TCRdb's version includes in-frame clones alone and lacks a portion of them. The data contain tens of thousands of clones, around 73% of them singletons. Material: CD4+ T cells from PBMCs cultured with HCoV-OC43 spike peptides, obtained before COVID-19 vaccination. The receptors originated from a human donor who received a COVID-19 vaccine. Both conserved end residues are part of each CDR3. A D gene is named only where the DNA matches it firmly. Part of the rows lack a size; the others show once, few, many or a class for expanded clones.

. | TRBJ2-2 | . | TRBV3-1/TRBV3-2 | CASSPDGHTGELFF | TGTGCCAGCAGCCCCGACGGTCACACCGGGGAGCTGTTTTTT
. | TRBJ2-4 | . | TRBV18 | CASSPGAGAKNIQYF | TGTGCCAGCTCACCAGGGGCAGGGGCCAAAAACATTCAGTACTTC
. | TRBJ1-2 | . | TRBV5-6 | CASSSGPYGYTF | TGTGCCAGCAGCTCCGGGCCCTATGGCTACACCTTC
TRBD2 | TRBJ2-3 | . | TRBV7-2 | CASSTGWGSGGRDTQYF | TGTGCCAGCAGCACCGGGTGGGGAAGCGGGGGCCGGGATACGCAGTATTTT
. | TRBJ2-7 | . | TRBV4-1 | CASSQVGVRSSYEQYF | TGCGCCAGCAGCCAAGTGGGGGTTCGGAGCTCCTACGAGCAGTACTTC
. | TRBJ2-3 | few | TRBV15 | CATSRDTDTQYF | TGTGCCACCAGCAGAGACACAGATACGCAGTATTTT
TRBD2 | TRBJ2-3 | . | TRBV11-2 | CASSISGTLTDTQYF | TGTGCCAGCAGTATTAGCGGGACCCTCACAGATACGCAGTATTTT
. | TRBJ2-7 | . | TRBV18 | CASRDGTYEQYF | TGTGCCAGCCGGGACGGAACCTACGAGCAGTACTTC
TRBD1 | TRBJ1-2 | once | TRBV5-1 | CASSSGRQGATENGYTF | TGCGCCAGCAGCTCAGGGCGACAGGGGGCTACGGAGAATGGCTACACCTTC
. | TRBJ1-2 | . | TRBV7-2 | CASSLGGYYGYTF | TGTGCCAGCAGCTTAGGGGGCTACTATGGCTACACCTTC
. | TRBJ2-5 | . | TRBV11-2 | CASRSSYGQRGETQYF | TGTGCCAGCAGGTCCTCCTACGGACAGCGCGGAGAGACCCAGTACTTC
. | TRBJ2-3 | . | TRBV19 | CASSIGSLGDTQYF | TGTGCCAGTAGTATAGGATCCCTAGGGGATACGCAGTATTTT